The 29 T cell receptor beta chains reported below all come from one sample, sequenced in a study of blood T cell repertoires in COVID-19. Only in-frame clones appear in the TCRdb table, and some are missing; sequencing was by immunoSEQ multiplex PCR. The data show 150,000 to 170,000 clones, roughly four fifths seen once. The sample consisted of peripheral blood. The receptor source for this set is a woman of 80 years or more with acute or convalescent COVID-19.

The CDR3 DNA sequence: TGTGCCAGCAGCTTAGATGACAGATGGAATTCACCCCTCCACTTT. Its protein is CASSLDDRWNSPLHF. The chain recombines TRBV7-3 with TRBJ1-6, with D tentatively TRBD1 (5 bases). The CDR3 sequence is 15 residues long. Germline assignment: CDR1 SGHTA and CDR2 FQGTGA. V was pared by 2 bases and J by 7 bases, with 12 bases between. Full variable domain (remainder filled in from reference TRBV7-3 and TRBJ1-6): GAGVSQTPSNKVTEKGKYVELRCDPISGHTALYWYRQSLGQGPEFLIYFQGTGAADDSGLPNDRFFAVRPEGSVSTLKIQRTERGDSAVYLCASSLDDRWNSPLHFGNGTRLTVT.

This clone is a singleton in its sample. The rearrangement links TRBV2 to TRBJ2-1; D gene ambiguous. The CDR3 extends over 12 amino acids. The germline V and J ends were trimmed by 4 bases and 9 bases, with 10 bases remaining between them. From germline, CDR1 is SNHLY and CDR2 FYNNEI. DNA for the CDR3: TGTGCCAGCAGTGTTCGAGGTAGTGAGCAGTTCTTC. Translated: CASSVRGSEQFF.

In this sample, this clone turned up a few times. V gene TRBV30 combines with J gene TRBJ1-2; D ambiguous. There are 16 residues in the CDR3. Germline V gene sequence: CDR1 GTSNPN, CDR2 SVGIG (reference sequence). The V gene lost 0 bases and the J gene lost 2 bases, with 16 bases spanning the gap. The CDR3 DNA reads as TGTGCCTGGAGTGTAACCTTTGGGAGGATAAACTATGGCTACACCTTC. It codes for CAWSVTFGRINYGYTF.

This CDR3 is CASSGTGGLLGNTIYF. CDR3 nucleotides: TGTGCCAGCTCCGGGACAGGGGGCTTATTAGGAAACACCATATATTTT. The V and J genes are TRBV2 and TRBJ1-3; 12 bases match TRBD1. Germline values: CDR1 SNHLY, CDR2 FYNNEI. The CDR3 length is 16 residues. Trimming took 8 bases from V and 4 from J; bases not matched to a gene: 9.

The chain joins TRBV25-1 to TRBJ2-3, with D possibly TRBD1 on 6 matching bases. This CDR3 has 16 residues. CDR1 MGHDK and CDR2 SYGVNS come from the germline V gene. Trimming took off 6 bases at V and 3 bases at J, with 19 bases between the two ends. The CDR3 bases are TGTGCCAGCAGCGCCCTTGGCAGAGGGGGTACAGATACGCAGTATTTT. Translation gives CASSALGRGGTDTQYF. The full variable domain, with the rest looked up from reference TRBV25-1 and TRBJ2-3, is EADIYQTPRYLVIGTGKKITLECSQTMGHDKMYWYQQDPGMELHLIHYSYGVNSTEKGDLSSESTVSRIRTEHFPLTLESARPSHTSQYLCASSALGRGGTDTQYFGPGTRLTVL.

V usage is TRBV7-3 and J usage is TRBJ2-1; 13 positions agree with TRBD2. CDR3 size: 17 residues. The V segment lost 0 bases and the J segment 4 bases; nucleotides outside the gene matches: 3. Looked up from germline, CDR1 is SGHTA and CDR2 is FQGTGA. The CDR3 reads CASSLTEGLAGYNEQFF. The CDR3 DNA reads TGTGCCAGCAGCTTAACCGAGGGACTAGCGGGGTACAATGAGCAGTTCTTC.

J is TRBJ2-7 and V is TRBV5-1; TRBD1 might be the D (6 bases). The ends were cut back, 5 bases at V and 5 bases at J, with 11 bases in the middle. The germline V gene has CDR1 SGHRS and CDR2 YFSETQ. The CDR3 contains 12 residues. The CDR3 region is CASSPYRDEQYF. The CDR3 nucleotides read TGCGCCAGCAGTCCCTACAGGGACGAGCAGTACTTC. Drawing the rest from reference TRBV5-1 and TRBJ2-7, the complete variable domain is KAGVTQTPRYLIKTRGQQVTLSCSPISGHRSVSWYQQTPGQGLQFLFEYFSETQRNKGNFPGRFSGRQFSNSRSEMNVSTLELGDSALYLCASSPYRDEQYFGPGTRLTVT.

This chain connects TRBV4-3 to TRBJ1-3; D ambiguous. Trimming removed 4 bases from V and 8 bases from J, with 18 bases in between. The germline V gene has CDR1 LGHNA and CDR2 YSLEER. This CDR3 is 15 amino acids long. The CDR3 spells CASSLGLQADHTIYF. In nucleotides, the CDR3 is TGCGCCAGCAGCCTAGGACTCCAAGCGGACCACACCATATATTTT.

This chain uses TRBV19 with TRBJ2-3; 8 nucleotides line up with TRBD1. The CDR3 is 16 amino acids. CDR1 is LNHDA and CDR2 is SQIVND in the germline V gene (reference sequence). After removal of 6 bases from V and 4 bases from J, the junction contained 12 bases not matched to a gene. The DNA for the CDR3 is TGTGCCAGTAGGACCGGACAGGGTTTAGGGGCAGATACGCAGTATTTT. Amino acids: CASRTGQGLGADTQYF.

This CDR3 is CASSHRAGNTIYF. For the CDR3, the DNA is TGTGCCAGCAGCCACAGGGCTGGAAACACCATATATTTT. J is TRBJ1-3 and V is TRBV3-1 (or the pseudogene TRBV3-2), with a weak D call TRBD1 (5 bases). CDR3 length: 13 residues. Germline lookup yields CDR1 LGHDT and CDR2 YNNKEL (reference sequence). V was trimmed by 3 bases and J by 2 bases, leaving 5 bases between them.

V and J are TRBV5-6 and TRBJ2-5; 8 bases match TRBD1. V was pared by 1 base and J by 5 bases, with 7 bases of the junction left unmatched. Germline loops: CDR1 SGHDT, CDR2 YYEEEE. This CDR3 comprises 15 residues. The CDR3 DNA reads TGTGCCAGCAGCTTGCCTGACAGGGGTGCGGAGACCCAGTACTTC. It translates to CASSLPDRGAETQYF. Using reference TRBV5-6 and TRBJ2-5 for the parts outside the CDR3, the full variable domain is DAGVTQSPTHLIKTRGQQVTLRCSPKSGHDTVSWYQQALGQGPQFIFQYYEEEERQRGNFPDRFSGHQFPNYSSELNVNALLLGDSALYLCASSLPDRGAETQYFGPGTRLLVL.

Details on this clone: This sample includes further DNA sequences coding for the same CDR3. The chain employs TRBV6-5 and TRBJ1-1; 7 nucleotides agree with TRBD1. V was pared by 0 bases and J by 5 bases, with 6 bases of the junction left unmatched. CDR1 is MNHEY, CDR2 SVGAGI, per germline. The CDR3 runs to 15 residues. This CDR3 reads CASSYSTGPGTEAFF. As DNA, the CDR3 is TGTGCCAGCAGTTACTCGACAGGGCCTGGGACTGAAGCTTTCTTT.

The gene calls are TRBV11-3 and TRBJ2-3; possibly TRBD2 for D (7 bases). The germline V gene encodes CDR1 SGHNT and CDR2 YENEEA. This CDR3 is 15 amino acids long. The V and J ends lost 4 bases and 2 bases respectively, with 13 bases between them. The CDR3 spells CASSYEGGITDTQYF. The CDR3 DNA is TGTGCCAGCAGCTATGAGGGGGGGATCACAGATACGCAGTATTTT.

The CDR3 loop is CASSQQQGFDSPLHF. CDR3 bases: TGCGCCAGCAGCCAGCAACAGGGGTTTGATTCACCCCTCCACTTT. The V gene is TRBV4-3, the J gene TRBJ1-6, with TRBD1 matching over 7 bases. Germline V lookup: CDR1 LGHNA, CDR2 YSLEER. V was pared by 3 bases and J by 8 bases, with 7 bases of the junction left unmatched. This CDR3 is built from 15 residues.

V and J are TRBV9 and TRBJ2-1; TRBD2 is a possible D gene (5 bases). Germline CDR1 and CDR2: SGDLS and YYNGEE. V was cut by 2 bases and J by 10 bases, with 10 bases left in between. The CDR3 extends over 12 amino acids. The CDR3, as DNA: TGTGCCAGCAGCGTGCTAGCCCAGGAGCAGTTCTTC. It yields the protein CASSVLAQEQFF.

The CDR3 nucleotides read TGTGCCAGCAGTTTAGACAAACCCTTTGCCCACTACGAGCAGTACTTC. Its translation is CASSLDKPFAHYEQYF. The chain combines TRBV5-8 with TRBJ2-7; D not certain. V was trimmed by 5 bases and J by 3 bases, leaving 21 bases between them. The CDR3 loop spans 16 amino acids. Germline values: CDR1 SGHTS, CDR2 YDEGEE.

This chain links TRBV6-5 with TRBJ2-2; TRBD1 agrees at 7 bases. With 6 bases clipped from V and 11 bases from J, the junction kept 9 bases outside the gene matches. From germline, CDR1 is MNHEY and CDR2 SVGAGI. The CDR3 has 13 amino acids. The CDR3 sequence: CASSALDRPELFF. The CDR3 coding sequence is TGTGCCAGCAGCGCCCTGGACAGGCCCGAGCTGTTTTTT.

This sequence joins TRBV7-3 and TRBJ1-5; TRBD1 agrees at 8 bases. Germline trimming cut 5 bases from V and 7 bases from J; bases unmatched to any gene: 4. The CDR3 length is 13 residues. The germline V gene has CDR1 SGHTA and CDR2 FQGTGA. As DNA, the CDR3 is TGTGCCAGCAGCCCAGGGACAGGACAGCCCCAGCATTTT. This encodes CASSPGTGQPQHF.

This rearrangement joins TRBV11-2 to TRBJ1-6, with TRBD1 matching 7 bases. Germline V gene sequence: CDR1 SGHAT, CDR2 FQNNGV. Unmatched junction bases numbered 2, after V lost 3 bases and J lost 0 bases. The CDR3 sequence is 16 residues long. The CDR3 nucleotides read TGTGCCAGCAGCTTGGGACAGAGCTCCTATAATTCACCCCTCCACTTT. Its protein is CASSLGQSSYNSPLHF. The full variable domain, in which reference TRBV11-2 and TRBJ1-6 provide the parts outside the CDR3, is EAGVAQSPRYKIIEKRQSVAFWCNPISGHATLYWYQQILGQGPKLLIQFQNNGVVDDSQLPKDRFSAERLKGVDSTLKIQPAKLEDSAVYLCASSLGQSSYNSPLHFGNGTRLTVT.

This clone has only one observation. CDR3 nucleotide sequence: TGTGCCAGCTCACCACTAGGGGGAAGCAATCAGCCCCAGCATTTT. Protein sequence: CASSPLGGSNQPQHF. This chain connects TRBV18 to TRBJ1-5; TRBD1 is a possible D gene (6 bases). Germline V lookup: CDR1 KGHSH, CDR2 LQKENI. Trimming shortened V by 1 base and J by 1 base, and 8 bases separated the two germline ends. The CDR3 sequence is 15 residues long.

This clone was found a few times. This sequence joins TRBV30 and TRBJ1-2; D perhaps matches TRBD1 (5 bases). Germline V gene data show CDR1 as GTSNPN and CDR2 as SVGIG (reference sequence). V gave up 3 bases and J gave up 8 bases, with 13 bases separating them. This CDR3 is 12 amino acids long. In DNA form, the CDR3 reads TGTGCCTGGAGGGGATTCCCAGGGGGCTACACCTTC. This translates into CAWRGFPGGYTF.

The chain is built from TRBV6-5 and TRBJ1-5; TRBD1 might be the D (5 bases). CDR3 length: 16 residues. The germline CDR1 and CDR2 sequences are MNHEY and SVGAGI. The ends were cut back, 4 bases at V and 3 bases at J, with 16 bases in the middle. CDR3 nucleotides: TGTGCCAGCAGTTCCCACAACCAGGGCGACAATCAGCCCCAGCATTTT. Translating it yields CASSSHNQGDNQPQHF.

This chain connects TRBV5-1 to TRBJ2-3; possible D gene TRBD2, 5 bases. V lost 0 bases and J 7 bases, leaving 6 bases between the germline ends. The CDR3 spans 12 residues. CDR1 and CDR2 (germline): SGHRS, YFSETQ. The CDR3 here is CASSLAGNTQYF. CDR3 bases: TGCGCCAGCAGCTTGGCCGGGAATACGCAGTATTTT.

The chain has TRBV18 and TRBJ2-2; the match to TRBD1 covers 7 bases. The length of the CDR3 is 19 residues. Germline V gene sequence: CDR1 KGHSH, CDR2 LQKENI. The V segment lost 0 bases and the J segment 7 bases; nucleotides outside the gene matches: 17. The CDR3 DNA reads TGTGCCAGCTCACCACCGAATGTTGGGAACAGGGGAGCAATCGGGGAGCTGTTTTTT. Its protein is CASSPPNVGNRGAIGELFF. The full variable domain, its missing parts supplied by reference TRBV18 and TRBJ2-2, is NAGVMQNPRHLVRRRGQEARLRCSPMKGHSHVYWYRQLPEEGLKFMVYLQKENIIDESGMPKERFSAEFPKEGPSILRIQQVVRGDSAAYFCASSPPNVGNRGAIGELFFGEGSRLTVL.

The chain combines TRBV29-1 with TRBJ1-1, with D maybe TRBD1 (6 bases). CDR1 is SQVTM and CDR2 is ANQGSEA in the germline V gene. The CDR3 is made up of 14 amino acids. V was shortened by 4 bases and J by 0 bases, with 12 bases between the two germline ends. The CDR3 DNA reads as TGCAGCGTTGGGCTGGGGGCGGTGAACACTGAAGCTTTCTTT. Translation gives CSVGLGAVNTEAFF.

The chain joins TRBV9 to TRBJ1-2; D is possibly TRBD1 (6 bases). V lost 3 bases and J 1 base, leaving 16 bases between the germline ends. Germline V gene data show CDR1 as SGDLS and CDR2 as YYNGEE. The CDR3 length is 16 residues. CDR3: CASSAQGQTFNYGYTF. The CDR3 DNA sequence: TGTGCCAGCAGCGCACAAGGACAGACTTTTAACTATGGCTACACCTTC.

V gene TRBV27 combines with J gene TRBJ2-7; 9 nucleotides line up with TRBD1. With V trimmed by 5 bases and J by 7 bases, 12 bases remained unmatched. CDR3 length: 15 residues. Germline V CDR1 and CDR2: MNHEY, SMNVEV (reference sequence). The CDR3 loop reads CASSPDRTGVEEQYF. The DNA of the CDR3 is TGTGCCAGCAGTCCAGACCGGACAGGGGTTGAAGAGCAGTACTTC.

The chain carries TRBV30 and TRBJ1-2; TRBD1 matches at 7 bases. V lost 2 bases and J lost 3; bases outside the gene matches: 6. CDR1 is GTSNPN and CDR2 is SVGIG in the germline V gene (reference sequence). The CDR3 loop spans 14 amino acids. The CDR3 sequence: CAWSRDSLYYGYTF. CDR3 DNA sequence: TGTGCCTGGAGTCGGGACAGTTTGTACTATGGCTACACCTTC.

The chain's CDR3 is CASSEVKTGANNSPLHF. The CDR3 DNA reads TGTGCCAGCAGTGAAGTGAAGACAGGGGCAAATAATTCACCCCTCCACTTT. The chain carries TRBV6-1 and TRBJ1-6; 8 bases line up with TRBD1. The germline V gene has CDR1 MNHNS and CDR2 SASEGT. V lost 1 base, J lost 5 bases, and 7 bases stayed unmatched. CDR3 length: 17 amino acids.